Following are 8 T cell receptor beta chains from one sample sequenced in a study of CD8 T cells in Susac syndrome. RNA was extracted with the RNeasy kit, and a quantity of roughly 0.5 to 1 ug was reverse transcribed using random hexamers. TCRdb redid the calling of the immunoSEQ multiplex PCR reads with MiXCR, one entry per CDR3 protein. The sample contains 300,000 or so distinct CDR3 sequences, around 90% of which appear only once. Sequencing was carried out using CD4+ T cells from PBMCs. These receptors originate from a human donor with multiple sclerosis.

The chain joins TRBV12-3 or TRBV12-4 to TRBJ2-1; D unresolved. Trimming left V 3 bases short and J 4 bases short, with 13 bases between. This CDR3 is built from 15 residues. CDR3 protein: CASSFGPTLYNEQFF. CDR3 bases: TGTGCCAGCAGTTTCGGACCGACCTTATACAATGAGCAGTTCTTC.

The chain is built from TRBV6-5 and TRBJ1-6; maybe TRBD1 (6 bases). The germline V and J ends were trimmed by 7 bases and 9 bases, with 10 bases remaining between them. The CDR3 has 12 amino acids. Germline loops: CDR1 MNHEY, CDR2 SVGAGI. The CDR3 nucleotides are TGTGCCAGCAAACAGGGTTTTTCACCCCTCCACTTT. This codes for CASKQGFSPLHF.

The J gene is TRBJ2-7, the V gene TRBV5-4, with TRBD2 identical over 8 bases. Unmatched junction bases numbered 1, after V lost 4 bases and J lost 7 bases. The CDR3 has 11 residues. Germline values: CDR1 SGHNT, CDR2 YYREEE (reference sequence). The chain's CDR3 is CASSPGGEQYF. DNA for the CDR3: TGTGCCAGCAGCCCGGGGGGGGAGCAGTACTTC.

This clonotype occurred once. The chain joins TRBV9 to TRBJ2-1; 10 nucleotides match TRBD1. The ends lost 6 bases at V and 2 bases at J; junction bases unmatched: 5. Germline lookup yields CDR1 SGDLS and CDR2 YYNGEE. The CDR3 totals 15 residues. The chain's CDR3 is CASTSGQGTYNEQFF. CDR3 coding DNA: TGTGCCAGCACCTCGGGACAGGGGACCTACAATGAGCAGTTCTTC.

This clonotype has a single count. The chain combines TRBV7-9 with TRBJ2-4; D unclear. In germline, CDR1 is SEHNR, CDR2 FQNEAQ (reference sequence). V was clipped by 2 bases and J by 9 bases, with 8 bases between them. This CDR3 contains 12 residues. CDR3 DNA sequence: TGTGCCAGCAGCTTATCACAAGGCATTCAGTACTTC. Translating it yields CASSLSQGIQYF.

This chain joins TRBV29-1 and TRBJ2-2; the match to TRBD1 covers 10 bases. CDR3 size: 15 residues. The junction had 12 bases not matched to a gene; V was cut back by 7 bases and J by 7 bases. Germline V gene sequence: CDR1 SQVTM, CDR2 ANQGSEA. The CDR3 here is CSASTLGQGNGELFF. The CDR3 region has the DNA TGCAGCGCCTCGACCCTGGGACAGGGGAACGGGGAGCTGTTTTTT.

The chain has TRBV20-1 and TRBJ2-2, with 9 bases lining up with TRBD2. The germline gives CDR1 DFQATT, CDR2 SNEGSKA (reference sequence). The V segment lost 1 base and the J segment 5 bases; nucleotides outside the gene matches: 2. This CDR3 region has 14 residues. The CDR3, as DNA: TGCAGTGCTAGAGGCGGGAGGGGGACCGGGGAGCTGTTTTTT. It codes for CSARGGRGTGELFF.

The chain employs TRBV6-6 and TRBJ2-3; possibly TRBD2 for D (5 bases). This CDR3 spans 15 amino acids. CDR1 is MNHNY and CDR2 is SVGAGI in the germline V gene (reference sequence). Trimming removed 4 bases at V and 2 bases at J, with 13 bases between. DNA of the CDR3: TGTGCCAGCAGTTCCGTCCTAGCCAACACAGATACGCAGTATTTT. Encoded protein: CASSSVLANTDTQYF.